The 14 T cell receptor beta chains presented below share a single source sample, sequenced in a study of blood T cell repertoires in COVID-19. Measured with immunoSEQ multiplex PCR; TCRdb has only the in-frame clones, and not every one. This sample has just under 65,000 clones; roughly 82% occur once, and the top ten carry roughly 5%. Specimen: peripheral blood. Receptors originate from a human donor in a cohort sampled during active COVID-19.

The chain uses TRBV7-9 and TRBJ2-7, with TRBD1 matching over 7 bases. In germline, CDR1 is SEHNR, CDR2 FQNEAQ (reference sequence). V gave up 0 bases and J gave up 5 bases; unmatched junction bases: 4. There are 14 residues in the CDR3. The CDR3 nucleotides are TGTGCCAGCAGCTTAGCGACAGGGTTACACGAGCAGTACTTC. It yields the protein CASSLATGLHEQYF.

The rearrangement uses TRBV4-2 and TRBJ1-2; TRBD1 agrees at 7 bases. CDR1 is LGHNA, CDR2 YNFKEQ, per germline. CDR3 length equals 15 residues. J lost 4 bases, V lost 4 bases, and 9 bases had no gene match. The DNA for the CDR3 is TGTGCCAGCAGCCGGGAGGCCGGGACAGCCTATGGCTACACCTTC. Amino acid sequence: CASSREAGTAYGYTF.

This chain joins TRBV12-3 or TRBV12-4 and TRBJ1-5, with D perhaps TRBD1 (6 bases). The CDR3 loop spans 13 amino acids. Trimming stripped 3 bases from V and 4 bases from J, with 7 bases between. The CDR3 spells CASSFDRNQPQHF. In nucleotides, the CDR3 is TGTGCCAGCAGTTTCGACAGGAATCAGCCCCAGCATTTT.

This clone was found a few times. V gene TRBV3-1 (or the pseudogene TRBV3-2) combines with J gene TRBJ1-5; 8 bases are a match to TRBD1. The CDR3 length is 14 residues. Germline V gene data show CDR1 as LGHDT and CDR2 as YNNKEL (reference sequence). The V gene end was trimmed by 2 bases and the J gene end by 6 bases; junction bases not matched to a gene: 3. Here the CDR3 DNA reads TGTGCCAGCAGCCAAACAGGGGGGAGTCAGCCCCAGCATTTT. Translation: CASSQTGGSQPQHF.

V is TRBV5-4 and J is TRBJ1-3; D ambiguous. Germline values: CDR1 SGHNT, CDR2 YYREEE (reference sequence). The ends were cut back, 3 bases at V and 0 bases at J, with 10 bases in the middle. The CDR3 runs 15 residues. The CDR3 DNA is TGTGCCAGCAGCTCCGACACCTTCTCTGGAAACACCATATATTTT. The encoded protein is CASSSDTFSGNTIYF.

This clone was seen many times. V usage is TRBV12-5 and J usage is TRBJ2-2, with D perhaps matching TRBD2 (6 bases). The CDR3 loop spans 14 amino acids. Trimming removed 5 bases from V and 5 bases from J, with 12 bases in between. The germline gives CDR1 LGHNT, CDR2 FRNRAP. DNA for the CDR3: TGTGCTAGTGGTCCGGACGGGACTACCGGGGAGCTGTTTTTT. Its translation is CASGPDGTTGELFF.

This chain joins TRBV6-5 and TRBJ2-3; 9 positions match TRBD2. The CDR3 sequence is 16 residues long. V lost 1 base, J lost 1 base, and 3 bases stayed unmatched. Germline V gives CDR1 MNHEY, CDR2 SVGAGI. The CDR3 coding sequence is TGTGCCAGCAGTTACTTGTTAGCGGGGGGCACAGATACGCAGTATTTT. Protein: CASSYLLAGGTDTQYF.

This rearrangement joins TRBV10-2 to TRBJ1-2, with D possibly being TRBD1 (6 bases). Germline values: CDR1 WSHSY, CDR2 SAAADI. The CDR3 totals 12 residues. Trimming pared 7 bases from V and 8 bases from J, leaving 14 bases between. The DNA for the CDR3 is TGCGCCAGCAATTCGGGGGGGCAGGGCTACACCTTC. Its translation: CASNSGGQGYTF.

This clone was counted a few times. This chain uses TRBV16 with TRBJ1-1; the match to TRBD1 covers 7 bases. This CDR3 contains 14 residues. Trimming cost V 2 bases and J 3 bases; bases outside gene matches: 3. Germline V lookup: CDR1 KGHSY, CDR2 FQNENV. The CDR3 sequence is CASSQHTGDTEAFF. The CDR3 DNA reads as TGTGCCAGCAGCCAACATACAGGGGACACTGAAGCTTTCTTT.

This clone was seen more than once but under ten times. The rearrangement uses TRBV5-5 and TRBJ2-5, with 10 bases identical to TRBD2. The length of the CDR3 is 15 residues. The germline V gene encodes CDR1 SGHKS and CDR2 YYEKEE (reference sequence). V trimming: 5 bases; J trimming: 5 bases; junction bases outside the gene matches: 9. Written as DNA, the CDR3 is TGTGCCAGCAGGGCGGTTAGCGGGGGGACGGAGACCCAGTACTTC. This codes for CASRAVSGGTETQYF.

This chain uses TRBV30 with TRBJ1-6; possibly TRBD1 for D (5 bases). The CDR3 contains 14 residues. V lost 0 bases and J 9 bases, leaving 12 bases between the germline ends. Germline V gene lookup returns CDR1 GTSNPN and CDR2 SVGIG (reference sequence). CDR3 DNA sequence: TGTGCCTGGAGTGTATATCAGGGAGGTTCACCCCTCCACTTT. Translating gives CAWSVYQGGSPLHF.

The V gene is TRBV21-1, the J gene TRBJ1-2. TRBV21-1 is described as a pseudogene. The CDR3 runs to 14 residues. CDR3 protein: CASSKVGGWYGYTF. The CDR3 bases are TGTGCCAGCAGCAAAGTCGGGGGTTGGTATGGCTACACCTTC.

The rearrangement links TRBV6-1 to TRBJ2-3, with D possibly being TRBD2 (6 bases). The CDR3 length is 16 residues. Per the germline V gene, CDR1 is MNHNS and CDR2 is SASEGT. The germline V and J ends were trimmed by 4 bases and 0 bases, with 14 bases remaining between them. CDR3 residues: CASSGWRGLSTDTQYF. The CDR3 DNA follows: TGTGCCAGCAGTGGGTGGCGGGGTTTAAGCACAGATACGCAGTATTTT.

The CDR3 reads CASKTEGNIQYF. The CDR3 DNA follows: TGTGCCAGCAAAACAGAGGGAAACATTCAGTACTTC. The V gene is TRBV2, the J gene TRBJ2-4; a possible D gene is TRBD2 (5 bases). Deletions cut 7 bases from V and 6 bases from J, with 10 bases between. The CDR3 contains 12 residues. CDR1 is SNHLY, CDR2 FYNNEI, per germline.